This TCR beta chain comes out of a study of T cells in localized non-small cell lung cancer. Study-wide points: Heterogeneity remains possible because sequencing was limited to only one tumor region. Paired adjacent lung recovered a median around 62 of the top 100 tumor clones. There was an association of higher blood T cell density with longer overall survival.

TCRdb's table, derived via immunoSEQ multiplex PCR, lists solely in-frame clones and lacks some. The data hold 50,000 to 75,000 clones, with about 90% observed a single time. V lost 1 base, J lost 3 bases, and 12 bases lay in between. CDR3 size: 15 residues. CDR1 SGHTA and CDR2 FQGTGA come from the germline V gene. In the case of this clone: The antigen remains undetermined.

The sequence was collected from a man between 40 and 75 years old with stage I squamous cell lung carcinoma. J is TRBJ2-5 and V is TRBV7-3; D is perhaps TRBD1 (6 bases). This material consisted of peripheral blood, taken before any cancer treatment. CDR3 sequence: CASSLNRAGEETQYF. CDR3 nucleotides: TGTGCCAGCAGCTTAAACAGGGCCGGGGAAGAGACCCAGTACTTC.